The clone carrying this T cell receptor beta chain appeared a few times. The data were taken from a study of regulatory T cells in long-lasting Graves disease. For TCR beta, libraries came from iRepertoire HTBI primers and Arm-PCR of CDR3 regions. Via MiXCR, TCRdb re-called the multiplex PCR reads, giving one row per CDR3 protein. The profile shows about 620,000 distinct CDR3 sequences, around 15% of them singletons. Time point here: newly diagnosed GD, antithyroid drugs for less than 3 months. PBMC RNA served as the TCR library source. CDR3 length equals 14 residues. V lost 6 bases and J lost 0, with 12 bases in between. Germline assignment: CDR1 MNHNS and CDR2 SASEGT. These data also formed part of another study, on T cells in Graves' hyperthyroidism and ophthalmopathy.

The sequencing used peripheral blood mononuclear cells (PBMCs), collected at new diagnosis, from a patient treated with antithyroid drugs. The V call is TRBV6-1, the J call TRBJ2-7; D is unresolved. The source is a young woman with Graves disease. The CDR3 spells CASRYLGDSYEQYF. Written as DNA, the CDR3 is TGTGCCAGCAGATACTTAGGAGACTCCTACGAGCAGTACTTC.